This is a list of T cell receptor beta chains from one sample in a study of vaccination effects on CD4 cells after COVID-19. TCRdb's table, derived via immunoSEQ multiplex PCR, lists solely in-frame clones and lacks some. Of 65,000 to 70,000 clones detected, about 80% appear once; the ten largest clones hold 0.9% to 1%. No antigen is known for these receptors. This material consisted of CD4+ T cells from PBMCs cultured with HCoV-OC43 spike peptides, taken after COVID-19 vaccination. The source of these receptors is a human donor who received a COVID-19 vaccine. Each CDR3 is given with its conserved first and last residue. D genes are given only for firm matches. For some rows the clone size is stated as once, few or many, or as a class when expanded; others skip it.

j_call: TRBJ2-1
clone_size: NA
d_call: NA
v_call: TRBV4-3
cdr3_nt: TGCGCCAGCAAGCGCACCCAAGGAGATGAGCAGTTCTTC
cdr3_aa: CASKRTQGDEQFF

j_call: TRBJ2-2
clone_size: NA
d_call: TRBD2
v_call: TRBV5-1
cdr3_nt: TGCGCCAGCAGCCCGCGGACTAGCGGAGGCACCGGGGAGCTGTTTTTT
cdr3_aa: CASSPRTSGGTGELFF

j_call: TRBJ1-1
clone_size: NA
d_call: NA
v_call: TRBV5-4
cdr3_nt: TGTGCCAGCAGCTTGAATGGGGGGCAACGGTCCGAAGCTTTCTTT
cdr3_aa: CASSLNGGQRSEAFF

j_call: TRBJ2-3
clone_size: NA
d_call: TRBD2
v_call: TRBV24-1
cdr3_nt: TGTGCCACCAGTGACCTGACTGGACTAGCGGGGCGCACAGATACGCAGTATTTT
cdr3_aa: CATSDLTGLAGRTDTQYF

j_call: TRBJ2-6
clone_size: NA
d_call: NA
v_call: TRBV6-4
cdr3_nt: TGTGCCAGCAGCCTCGGACCAGCCGGGGCCAACGTCCTGACTTTC
cdr3_aa: CASSLGPAGANVLTF

j_call: TRBJ2-2
clone_size: NA
d_call: NA
v_call: TRBV7-6
cdr3_nt: TGTGCCAGCAGCTTAGTGCAGTACACCGGGGAGCTGTTTTTT
cdr3_aa: CASSLVQYTGELFF

j_call: TRBJ1-1
clone_size: few
d_call: NA
v_call: TRBV28
cdr3_nt: TGTGCCAGCAGTCCGACGGGGTATGCTAACACTGAAGCTTTCTTT
cdr3_aa: CASSPTGYANTEAFF

j_call: TRBJ2-5
clone_size: NA
d_call: NA
v_call: TRBV18
cdr3_nt: TGTGCCAGCTCACCTTACGGAAGGGCGGAGACCCAGTACTTC
cdr3_aa: CASSPYGRAETQYF

j_call: TRBJ2-5
clone_size: NA
d_call: TRBD2
v_call: TRBV5-1
cdr3_nt: TGCGCCAGCAGCGGAGTGGGGGGGGAGACCCAGTACTTC
cdr3_aa: CASSGVGGETQYF

j_call: TRBJ1-3
clone_size: NA
d_call: TRBD1
v_call: TRBV27
cdr3_nt: TGTGCCAGCAGTTCCGGACAGGGGAACTCTGGAAACACCATATATTTT
cdr3_aa: CASSSGQGNSGNTIYF

j_call: TRBJ2-3
clone_size: NA
d_call: TRBD1
v_call: TRBV10-1
cdr3_nt: TGCGCCAGCAGTAGGAGACAGGGCGCATCAGATACGCAGTATTTT
cdr3_aa: CASSRRQGASDTQYF

j_call: TRBJ2-1
clone_size: NA
d_call: TRBD1
v_call: TRBV6-6
cdr3_nt: TGTGCCAGCAGTGGACAGGGTACGGTAAATGAGCAGTTCTTC
cdr3_aa: CASSGQGTVNEQFF

j_call: TRBJ1-1
clone_size: NA
d_call: NA
v_call: TRBV18
cdr3_nt: TGTGCCAGCTCACCACCGAGGTTTATGAACACTGAAGCTTTCTTT
cdr3_aa: CASSPPRFMNTEAFF

j_call: TRBJ1-1
clone_size: few
d_call: NA
v_call: TRBV10-3
cdr3_nt: TGTGCCATCAGTGAAGTCACGGTCCGCACTGAAGCTTTCTTT
cdr3_aa: CAISEVTVRTEAFF

j_call: TRBJ1-1
clone_size: NA
d_call: NA
v_call: TRBV18
cdr3_nt: TGTGCCAGCTCACCTGCGGTCCCGGGGAACACTGAAGCTTTCTTT
cdr3_aa: CASSPAVPGNTEAFF

j_call: TRBJ1-5
clone_size: NA
d_call: NA
v_call: TRBV6-5
cdr3_nt: TGTGCCAGCAGTTCAACAGGGAATCAGCCCCAGCATTTT
cdr3_aa: CASSSTGNQPQHF

j_call: TRBJ1-1
clone_size: few
d_call: NA
v_call: TRBV29-1
cdr3_nt: TGCAGCGTTGTTGGGGGGCGGAACACTGAAGCTTTCTTT
cdr3_aa: CSVVGGRNTEAFF

j_call: TRBJ2-1
clone_size: NA
d_call: TRBD1
v_call: TRBV2
cdr3_nt: TGTGCCAGCAGTGAAGCCGGGACAGGGGAATATGAGCAGTTCTTC
cdr3_aa: CASSEAGTGEYEQFF

j_call: TRBJ2-5
clone_size: NA
d_call: NA
v_call: TRBV19
cdr3_nt: TGTGCCAGTAGTATAAAAAGGGTAGGGGTGAGGGAGACCCAGTACTTC
cdr3_aa: CASSIKRVGVRETQYF

j_call: TRBJ2-5
clone_size: NA
d_call: TRBD1
v_call: TRBV3-1/TRBV3-2
cdr3_nt: TGTGCCAGCAGCCCCGTCAGGGGGCAAGAGACCCAGTACTTC
cdr3_aa: CASSPVRGQETQYF